Shown below are 18 T cell receptor beta chains from a single sample sequenced in a study of T cells in localized non-small cell lung cancer. Some clones are missing from TCRdb's copy, which holds only in-frame ones; the method was immunoSEQ multiplex PCR. The table has over 950 clones, 25% to 30% seen once. The sequenced sample was lung tumor tissue, obtained before any cancer treatment. These TCRs come from an older female donor with stage III squamous cell lung carcinoma.

The V gene is TRBV9, the J gene TRBJ2-2, with TRBD2 as a possible D gene (5 bases). The CDR3 runs 14 residues. Trimming left V 7 bases short and J 2 bases short, with 12 bases between. Germline values: CDR1 SGDLS, CDR2 YYNGEE. CDR3 sequence (DNA): TGTGCCAGCCTCCCGGGAACCAACACCGGGGAGCTGTTTTTT. Its protein product is CASLPGTNTGELFF.

The gene calls are TRBV5-1 and TRBJ1-1; D gene ambiguous. From germline, CDR1 is SGHRS and CDR2 YFSETQ. This CDR3 comprises 14 residues. Trimming stripped 0 bases from V and 1 base from J, with 7 bases between. CDR3 sequence (DNA): TGCGCCAGCAGCTTGGATTGGGGGAACACTGAAGCTTTCTTT. Protein sequence: CASSLDWGNTEAFF.

This clone was observed a handful of times. This chain uses TRBV30 with TRBJ1-1; weak D call: TRBD1 (5 bases). This CDR3 has 11 residues. Between the trimmed V and J ends, which lost 0 bases and 14 bases, there was a span of 13 bases. Germline loops: CDR1 GTSNPN, CDR2 SVGIG (reference sequence). The CDR3 coding sequence is TGTGCCTGGAGTGTACTGTCAGGGAACTTCTTT. This gives the protein CAWSVLSGNFF. The full variable domain, rest sourced from reference TRBV30 and TRBJ1-1, is SQTIHQWPATLVQPVGSPLSLECTVEGTSNPNLYWYRQAAGRGLQLLFYSVGIGQISSEVPQNLSASRPQDRQFILSSKKLLLSDSGFYLCAWSVLSGNFFGQGTRLTVV.

This clone was recorded a few times. This rearrangement joins TRBV6-8 to TRBJ2-2; D gene unclear. This CDR3 comprises 14 residues. In germline, CDR1 is MNHGY, CDR2 SAAAGT. V lost 10 bases and J lost 5, with 17 bases in between. In nucleotides, the CDR3 is TGTGCCATCAGCCGGAGAACGGCTACCGGGGAGCTGTTTTTT. As protein: CAISRRTATGELFF.

V usage is TRBV25-1 and J usage is TRBJ1-2; 7 nucleotides align to TRBD1. CDR3 length: 14 amino acids. Unmatched junction bases numbered 5, after V lost 2 bases and J lost 5 bases. Germline V lookup: CDR1 MGHDK, CDR2 SYGVNS. CDR3 sequence: CASSEGQEIYGYTF. CDR3 DNA: TGTGCCAGCAGTGAAGGACAGGAAATATATGGCTACACCTTC.

By its share, this clone is medium-sized. The V gene is TRBV11-3, the J gene TRBJ2-7, with D unresolved. CDR3 size: 16 residues. Deletions cut 5 bases from V and 0 bases from J, with 17 bases between. The germline V gene has CDR1 SGHNT and CDR2 YENEEA. Written as DNA, the CDR3 is TGTGCCAGCAGCCCCCCAAACGGTTCCAGCTCCTACGAGCAGTACTTC. It yields the protein CASSPPNGSSSYEQYF.

The rearrangement uses TRBV11-3 and TRBJ1-1, with unresolved D. There are 14 residues in the CDR3. Trimming removed 1 base at V and 9 bases at J, with 15 bases between. Germline values: CDR1 SGHNT, CDR2 YENEEA. This CDR3 is CASSLGGRVPQAFF. CDR3 nucleotides: TGTGCCAGCAGCTTAGGGGGTAGGGTCCCACAAGCTTTCTTT. Full variable domain (remainder filled in from reference TRBV11-3 and TRBJ1-1): EAGVVQSPRYKIIEKKQPVAFWCNPISGHNTLYWYLQNLGQGPELLIRYENEEAVDDSQLPKDRFSAERLKGVDSTLKIQPAELGDSAVYLCASSLGGRVPQAFFGQGTRLTVV.

This sequence joins TRBV5-1 and TRBJ1-1, with D perhaps TRBD1 (6 bases). Germline V gene sequence: CDR1 SGHRS, CDR2 YFSETQ. V was trimmed by 4 bases and J by 5 bases, leaving 18 bases between them. The CDR3 covers 15 residues. The CDR3 DNA reads as TGCGCCAGCAGCCCGCAGACAGGTGGAGGGACTGAAGCTTTCTTT. Its translation is CASSPQTGGGTEAFF.

This clone was counted between two and nine times. The chain carries TRBV11-3 and TRBJ2-1; D might be TRBD2 (5 bases). This CDR3 has 15 amino acids. The germline V gene has CDR1 SGHNT and CDR2 YENEEA. Trimming stripped 3 bases from V and 8 bases from J, with 17 bases between. The CDR3 DNA reads as TGTGCCAGCAGCTTGGATCCGCTAGGTAGCGATGAGCAGTTCTTC. It codes for CASSLDPLGSDEQFF. Drawing the rest from reference TRBV11-3 and TRBJ2-1, the complete variable domain is EAGVVQSPRYKIIEKKQPVAFWCNPISGHNTLYWYLQNLGQGPELLIRYENEEAVDDSQLPKDRFSAERLKGVDSTLKIQPAELGDSAVYLCASSLDPLGSDEQFFGPGTRLTVL.

This chain joins TRBV29-1 and TRBJ2-7, with 12 positions matching TRBD2. The V and J ends lost 6 bases and 0 bases, in that order; junction bases with no gene match: 3. This CDR3 spans 14 amino acids. Looked up from germline, CDR1 is SQVTM and CDR2 is ANQGSEA. The CDR3 loop reads CSVVTSGGSYEQYF. Here the CDR3 DNA reads TGCAGCGTCGTGACTAGCGGGGGCTCCTACGAGCAGTACTTC.

This clone is judged medium-sized. The chain employs TRBV11-3 and TRBJ2-3; D remains ambiguous. CDR3 length equals 14 residues. Per germline, CDR1 SGHNT and CDR2 YENEEA. Trimming took 5 bases from V and 0 from J, leaving 9 bases between them. CDR3 residues: CASSPTRSTDTQYF. The DNA for the CDR3 is TGTGCCAGCAGCCCAACCCGCAGCACAGATACGCAGTATTTT.

DNA for the CDR3: TGTGCCAGCAGCGTTGGACAATTGAACACTGAAGCTTTCTTT. Amino acids: CASSVGQLNTEAFF. The V gene is TRBV28, the J gene TRBJ1-1; D might be TRBD1 (5 bases). The CDR3 is made up of 14 amino acids. CDR1 and CDR2 (germline): MDHEN, SYDVKM. V was clipped by 6 bases and J by 0 bases, with 11 bases between them.

V is TRBV29-1 and J is TRBJ2-1; D not certain. V shed 4 bases and J shed 3 bases, with 13 bases lying between them. Germline V gene lookup returns CDR1 SQVTM and CDR2 ANQGSEA. The CDR3 runs 14 residues. CDR3 residues: CSVAYPSGYNEQFF. The DNA of the CDR3 is TGCAGCGTTGCTTACCCCTCCGGCTACAATGAGCAGTTCTTC.

This chain uses TRBV11-3 with TRBJ2-3; tentative D call: TRBD1 (5 bases). V was clipped by 7 bases and J by 3 bases, with 14 bases between them. There are 14 residues in the CDR3. From germline, CDR1 is SGHNT and CDR2 YENEEA. The CDR3: CASTWQGSTDTQYF. The CDR3 DNA reads as TGTGCCAGCACCTGGCAGGGTTCGACAGATACGCAGTATTTT. The entire variable domain, with the rest obtained from reference TRBV11-3 and TRBJ2-3, is as follows: EAGVVQSPRYKIIEKKQPVAFWCNPISGHNTLYWYLQNLGQGPELLIRYENEEAVDDSQLPKDRFSAERLKGVDSTLKIQPAELGDSAVYLCASTWQGSTDTQYFGPGTRLTVL.

There are a few counts of this clone. Written as DNA, the CDR3 is TGTGCCTGGCAGGGGTTGGAGACCCAGTACTTC. Amino acids: CAWQGLETQYF. The V and J genes are TRBV30 and TRBJ2-5, with D maybe TRBD1 (6 bases). The CDR3 runs 11 residues. Trimming pared 5 bases from V and 5 bases from J, leaving 9 bases between. The germline V gene has CDR1 GTSNPN and CDR2 SVGIG (reference sequence).

V is TRBV11-3 and J is TRBJ2-4; D is perhaps TRBD1 (5 bases). Trimming pared 3 bases from V and 0 bases from J, leaving 12 bases between. Per germline, CDR1 SGHNT and CDR2 YENEEA. This CDR3 region has 16 residues. DNA of the CDR3: TGTGCCAGCAGCTTGCTAGGGGCAGTAGCCAAAAACATTCAGTACTTC. Protein: CASSLLGAVAKNIQYF.

This clone was seen only a few times. The rearrangement links TRBV9 to TRBJ1-3; D is ambiguous. Looked up from germline, CDR1 is SGDLS and CDR2 is YYNGEE. This CDR3 has 12 residues. V shed 5 bases and J shed 4 bases, with 7 bases lying between them. This CDR3 is CASSESGNTIYF. For the CDR3, the DNA is TGTGCCAGCAGTGAGTCCGGAAACACCATATATTTT.

In its sample, this clone was seen a few times. The chain uses TRBV6-8 and TRBJ2-5, with TRBD1 identical over 7 bases. The V segment lost 10 bases and the J segment 3 bases; nucleotides outside the gene matches: 8. Germline V CDR1 and CDR2: MNHGY, SAAAGT. The CDR3 runs to 13 residues. CDR3 amino acids: CAISRDRKETQYF. The DNA for the CDR3 is TGTGCCATCAGCCGGGACAGAAAAGAGACCCAGTACTTC.